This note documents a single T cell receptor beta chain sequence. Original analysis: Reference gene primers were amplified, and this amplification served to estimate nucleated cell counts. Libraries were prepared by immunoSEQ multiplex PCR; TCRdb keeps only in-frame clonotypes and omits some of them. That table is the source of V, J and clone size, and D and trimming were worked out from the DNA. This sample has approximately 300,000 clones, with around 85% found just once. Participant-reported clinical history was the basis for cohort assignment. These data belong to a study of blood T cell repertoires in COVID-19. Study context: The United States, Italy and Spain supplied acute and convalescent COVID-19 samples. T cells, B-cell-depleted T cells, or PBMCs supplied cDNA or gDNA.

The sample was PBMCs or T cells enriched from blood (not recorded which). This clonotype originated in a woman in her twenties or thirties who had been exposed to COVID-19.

CDR3: CASSPSGVANSPLHF. The CDR3 nucleotides read TGTGCCAGTAGCCCTTCGGGGGTGGCGAATTCACCCCTCCACTTT. This chain joins TRBV19 and TRBJ1-6, with D tentatively TRBD1 (5 bases). Trimming cost V 6 bases and J 7 bases, with 16 bases left between them. In germline, CDR1 is LNHDA, CDR2 SQIVND (reference sequence). There are 15 residues in the CDR3.